These 20 T cell receptor beta chains were all obtained from the same sample, sequenced in a study of cytomegalovirus exposure and HLA in healthy donors. The PCR contained 60 Vbeta and 13 Jbeta primers. The method was immunoSEQ multiplex PCR; TCRdb's version includes in-frame clones alone and lacks a portion of them. Among 200,000 or so clones listed, approximately 80% were seen once. Specimen: PBMCs. These receptors all stem from a boy younger than 10 in good health and CMV-seronegative.

The chain uses TRBV30 and TRBJ1-1, with 10 bases fitting TRBD1. V dropped 4 bases and J dropped 4; count of bases not matched to a gene: 3. This CDR3 comprises 13 residues. Germline V CDR1 and CDR2: GTSNPN, SVGIG (reference sequence). The CDR3 is CAWIWTGGTEAFF. Written as DNA, the CDR3 is TGTGCCTGGATTTGGACAGGGGGCACTGAAGCTTTCTTT.

V and J are TRBV6-5 and TRBJ1-1; TRBD1 matches 9 bases. V was clipped by 5 bases and J by 1 base; unmatched bases: 5. CDR3 size: 15 residues. Germline lookup yields CDR1 MNHEY and CDR2 SVGAGI. The CDR3 region is CASSKDRGRNTEAFF. The CDR3 DNA follows: TGTGCCAGCAGTAAAGACAGGGGGAGGAACACTGAAGCTTTCTTT.

V usage is TRBV19 and J usage is TRBJ2-6; D is unresolved. The germline V and J ends were trimmed by 7 bases and 0 bases, with 7 bases remaining between them. The CDR3 covers 14 residues. Germline lookup yields CDR1 LNHDA and CDR2 SQIVND (reference sequence). DNA of the CDR3: TGTGCCAGTATTGGGCTCTCTGGGGCCAACGTCCTGACTTTC. This sequence encodes CASIGLSGANVLTF.

CDR3 DNA sequence: TGTGCCACCAGCAGAGATGCCACAGTTTACACTGAAGCTTTCTTT. Its translation is CATSRDATVYTEAFF. The V call is TRBV15, the J call TRBJ1-1; D is ambiguous. Between the trimmed V and J ends, which lost 0 bases and 3 bases, there was a span of 11 bases. Germline V gene sequence: CDR1 LNHNV, CDR2 YYDKDF (reference sequence). The CDR3 consists of 15 residues.

The CDR3 DNA reads as TGTGCCAGCAGTTACGCTTCGGGGGGCCGCCCGAATGGCTACACCTTC. Its protein product is CASSYASGGRPNGYTF. The J gene is TRBJ1-2, the V gene TRBV6-5, with a weak D call TRBD1 (6 bases). Germline-derived CDR1 and CDR2 are MNHEY and SVGAGI. V shed 2 bases and J shed 6 bases, with 19 bases lying between them. The CDR3 is made up of 16 amino acids.

CDR3 residues: CASSESVWGALRGSNQPQHF. The CDR3 DNA is TGCGCCAGCAGTGAGTCAGTTTGGGGCGCCCTTCGGGGGAGCAATCAGCCCCAGCATTTT. The chain combines TRBV10-1 with TRBJ1-5; TRBD1 might be the D (5 bases). The CDR3 is 20 residues long. Germline V CDR1 and CDR2: WNHNN, SYGVQD (reference sequence). Between the trimmed V and J ends, which lost 0 bases and 1 base, there was a span of 22 bases.

This clone was seen only a few times. The chain carries TRBV6-6 and TRBJ2-7, with 7 bases that match TRBD1. This CDR3 has 16 residues. CDR1 and CDR2 (germline): MNHNY, SVGAGI (reference sequence). With V trimmed by 0 bases and J by 6 bases, 11 bases remained unmatched. CDR3 region: CASSYSQGVSGREQYF. The CDR3 nucleotides are TGTGCCAGCAGTTACTCTCAGGGGGTGTCGGGACGCGAGCAGTACTTC.

V gene TRBV7-9 combines with J gene TRBJ2-5, with TRBD2 matching 7 bases. V dropped 1 base and J dropped 5; count of bases not matched to a gene: 7. Germline V lookup: CDR1 SEHNR, CDR2 FQNEAQ (reference sequence). There are 15 residues in the CDR3. The CDR3, as DNA: TGTGCCAGCAGCTTAGTGGGCGGGAGCGGGGAGACCCAGTACTTC. As protein: CASSLVGGSGETQYF.

The rearrangement links TRBV7-3 to TRBJ1-1; TRBD1 agrees at 8 bases. Unmatched junction bases numbered 5, after V lost 5 bases and J lost 3 bases. Per germline, CDR1 SGHTA and CDR2 FQGTGA. CDR3 length: 14 residues. The CDR3 region has the DNA TGTGCCAGCAGCCTGACAGGGGATGACACTGAAGCTTTCTTT. It translates to CASSLTGDDTEAFF.

This CDR3 reads CASSLVKREAGELFF. In nucleotides, the CDR3 is TGTGCCAGCAGCTTAGTAAAGCGGGAGGCCGGGGAGCTGTTTTTT. The gene calls are TRBV7-9 and TRBJ2-2; 9 bases are a match to TRBD2. CDR1 is SEHNR and CDR2 is FQNEAQ in the germline V gene (reference sequence). CDR3 length: 15 residues. V was pared by 1 base and J by 6 bases, with 3 bases of the junction left unmatched.

V gene TRBV25-1 combines with J gene TRBJ2-7, with D possibly TRBD1 on 6 matching bases. CDR1 and CDR2 from the germline V gene are MGHDK and SYGVNS. The CDR3 loop spans 14 amino acids. V was cut by 8 bases and J by 7 bases, with 21 bases left in between. CDR3 residues: CASGDHGDTREQYF. CDR3 DNA: TGTGCCAGCGGGGACCATGGGGACACACGGGAGCAGTACTTC.

The chain has TRBV9 and TRBJ1-1, with a tentative D call TRBD1 (5 bases). The V and J ends lost 6 bases and 0 bases respectively, with 15 bases between them. This CDR3 comprises 15 residues. CDR1 and CDR2 (germline): SGDLS, YYNGEE. CDR3 coding DNA: TGTGCCAGCATCGGGAGACAGCCAATGAACACTGAAGCTTTCTTT. It is translated as CASIGRQPMNTEAFF.

V and J are TRBV30 and TRBJ2-7; 7 bases fit TRBD2. The CDR3 is 13 amino acids. V shed 2 bases and J 6 bases; nucleotides not matched to a gene: 7. The germline CDR1 and CDR2 sequences are GTSNPN and SVGIG (reference sequence). The CDR3 DNA reads TGTGCCTGGAGTTCGGGAGGAGCGGGCGAGCAGTACTTC. As protein: CAWSSGGAGEQYF.

This chain connects TRBV4-1 to TRBJ1-1; 7 bases fit TRBD1. The CDR3 covers 17 residues. Germline CDR1 and CDR2: MGHRA and YSYEKL. After removal of 4 bases from V and 0 bases from J, the junction contained 11 bases not matched to a gene. Here the CDR3 reads CASSPGSGTDMNTEAFF. The CDR3 DNA is TGCGCCAGCAGCCCGGGGTCTGGGACAGATATGAACACTGAAGCTTTCTTT.

The gene calls are TRBV13 and TRBJ2-3, with 8 bases identical to TRBD2. CDR3 size: 12 residues. The germline V gene encodes CDR1 PRHDT and CDR2 FYEKMQ (reference sequence). Trimming at V came to 9 bases and at J to 4 bases, leaving 3 bases not matched to a gene. The CDR3, as DNA: TGTGCCAGTAAGCGGGAGTCAGATACGCAGTATTTT. Translated, it gives CASKRESDTQYF.

This chain joins TRBV30 and TRBJ1-6; D unresolved. V was shortened by 2 bases and J by 6 bases, with 8 bases between the two germline ends. Germline CDR1 is GTSNPN and CDR2 is SVGIG (reference sequence). This CDR3 region has 13 residues. Here the CDR3 reads CAWSRVSNSPLHF. CDR3 nucleotides: TGTGCCTGGAGTAGAGTATCTAATTCACCCCTCCACTTT.

The chain joins TRBV2 to TRBJ2-2; D is possibly TRBD2 (5 bases). The CDR3 length is 15 residues. The germline V gene has CDR1 SNHLY and CDR2 FYNNEI. V lost 3 bases to trimming and J lost 7 bases, with 15 bases between them. The DNA of the CDR3 is TGTGCCAGCAGTGATTCCAGCGGCCTTCACGGGGAGCTGTTTTTT. Translating it yields CASSDSSGLHGELFF.

The gene calls are TRBV15 and TRBJ2-7; 12 bases line up with TRBD2. Losses at the gene ends were 5 bases for V and 7 bases for J; bases not matched to a gene: 9. This CDR3 contains 15 residues. Germline V gene lookup returns CDR1 LNHNV and CDR2 YYDKDF (reference sequence). CDR3 loop: CATSSQTSGGLEQYF. CDR3 sequence (DNA): TGTGCCACCAGCTCCCAGACTAGCGGGGGTCTAGAGCAGTACTTC.

A few counts support this clone. The CDR3, as DNA: TGTGCCACCAGTATTCTAAACAATCAGCCCCAGCATTTT. Translation gives CATSILNNQPQHF. The J gene is TRBJ1-5, the V gene TRBV15; D is unclear. Trimming cost V 6 bases and J 3 bases, with 9 bases left between them. CDR1 and CDR2 (germline): LNHNV, YYDKDF (reference sequence). This CDR3 is 13 amino acids long.

The rearrangement joins TRBV14 to TRBJ2-3; D is ambiguous. This CDR3 has 18 amino acids. V was cut by 1 base and J by 0 bases, with 17 bases left in between. The germline CDR1 and CDR2 sequences are SGHDN and FVKESK. CDR3 loop: CASSQGPFRQTSTDTQYF. In DNA, the CDR3 is TGTGCCAGCAGCCAAGGCCCCTTCCGGCAGACTAGCACAGATACGCAGTATTTT.